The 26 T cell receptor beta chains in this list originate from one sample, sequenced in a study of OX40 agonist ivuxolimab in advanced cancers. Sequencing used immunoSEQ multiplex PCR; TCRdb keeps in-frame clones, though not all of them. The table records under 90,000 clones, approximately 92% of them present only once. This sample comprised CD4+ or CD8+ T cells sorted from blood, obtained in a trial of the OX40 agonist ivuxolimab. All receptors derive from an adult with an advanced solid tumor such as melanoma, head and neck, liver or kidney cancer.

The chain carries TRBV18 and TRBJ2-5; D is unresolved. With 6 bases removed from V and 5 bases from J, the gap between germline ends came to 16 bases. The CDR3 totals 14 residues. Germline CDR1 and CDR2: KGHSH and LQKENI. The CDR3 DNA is TGTGCCAGCTCGCGCCAAACAACCGGCGAGACCCAGTACTTC. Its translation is CASSRQTTGETQYF.

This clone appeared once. CDR3 in amino acids: CASSDGGLFPSGANVLTF. The CDR3 DNA is TGTGCCAGCAGTGATGGGGGACTGTTTCCCTCTGGGGCCAACGTCCTGACTTTC. The chain carries TRBV25-1 and TRBJ2-6, with D maybe TRBD2 (6 bases). Per the germline V gene, CDR1 is MGHDK and CDR2 is SYGVNS. The CDR3 covers 18 residues. V was cut by 3 bases and J by 0 bases, with 15 bases left in between.

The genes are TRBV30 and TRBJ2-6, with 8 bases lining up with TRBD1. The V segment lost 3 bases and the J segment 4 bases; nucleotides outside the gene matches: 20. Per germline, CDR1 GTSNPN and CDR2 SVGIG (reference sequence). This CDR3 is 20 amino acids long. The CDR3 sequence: CAWSRVPGQASPSGANVLTF. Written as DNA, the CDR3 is TGTGCCTGGAGCAGAGTTCCGGGACAGGCGTCCCCCTCGGGGGCCAACGTCCTGACTTTC.

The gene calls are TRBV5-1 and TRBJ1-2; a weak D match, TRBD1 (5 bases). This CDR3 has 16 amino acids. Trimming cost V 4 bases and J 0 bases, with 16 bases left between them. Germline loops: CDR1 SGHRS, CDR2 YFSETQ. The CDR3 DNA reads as TGCGCCAGCAGCCCGAACCCGACAGAATCTAACTATGGCTACACCTTC. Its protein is CASSPNPTESNYGYTF.

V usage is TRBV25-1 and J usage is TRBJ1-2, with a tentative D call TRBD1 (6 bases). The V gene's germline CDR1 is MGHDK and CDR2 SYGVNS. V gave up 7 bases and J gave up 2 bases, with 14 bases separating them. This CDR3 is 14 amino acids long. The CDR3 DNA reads TGTGCCAGCACCCCGGCGGGGACAAACTATGGCTACACCTTC. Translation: CASTPAGTNYGYTF.

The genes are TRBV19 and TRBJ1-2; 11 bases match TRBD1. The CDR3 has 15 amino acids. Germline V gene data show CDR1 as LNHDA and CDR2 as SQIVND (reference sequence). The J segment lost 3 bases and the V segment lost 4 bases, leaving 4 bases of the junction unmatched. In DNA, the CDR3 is TGTGCCAGTAGTAGGACAGGGGGCTTTGACTATGGCTACACCTTC. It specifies CASSRTGGFDYGYTF.

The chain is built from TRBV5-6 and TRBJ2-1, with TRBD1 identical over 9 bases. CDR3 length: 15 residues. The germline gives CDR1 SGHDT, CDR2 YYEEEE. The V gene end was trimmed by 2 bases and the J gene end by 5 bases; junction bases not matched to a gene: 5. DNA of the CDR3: TGTGCCAGCAGCTTAGGACAGGGGTGGAACAATGAGCAGTTCTTC. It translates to CASSLGQGWNNEQFF.

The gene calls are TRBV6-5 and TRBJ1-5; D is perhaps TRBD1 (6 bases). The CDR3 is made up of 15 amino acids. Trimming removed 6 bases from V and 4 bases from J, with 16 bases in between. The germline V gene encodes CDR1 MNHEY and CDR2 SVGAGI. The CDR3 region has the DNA TGTGCCAGCAGGGGGGGCCAGGGAAGTAATCAGCCCCAGCATTTT. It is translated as CASRGGQGSNQPQHF.

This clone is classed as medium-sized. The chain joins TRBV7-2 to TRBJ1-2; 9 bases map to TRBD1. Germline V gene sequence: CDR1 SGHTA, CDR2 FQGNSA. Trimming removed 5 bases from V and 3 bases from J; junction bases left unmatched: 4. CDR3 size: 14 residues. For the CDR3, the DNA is TGTGCCAGCAGCGTCAGACAGGGGGACTATGGCTACACCTTC. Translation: CASSVRQGDYGYTF.

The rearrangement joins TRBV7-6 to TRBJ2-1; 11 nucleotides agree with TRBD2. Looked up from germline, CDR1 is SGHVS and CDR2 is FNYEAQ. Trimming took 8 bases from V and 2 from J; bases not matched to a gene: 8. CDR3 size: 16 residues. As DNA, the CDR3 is TGTGCCAGCCGCCGACTAGCGGGAAATACCTACAATGAGCAGTTCTTC. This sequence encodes CASRRLAGNTYNEQFF.

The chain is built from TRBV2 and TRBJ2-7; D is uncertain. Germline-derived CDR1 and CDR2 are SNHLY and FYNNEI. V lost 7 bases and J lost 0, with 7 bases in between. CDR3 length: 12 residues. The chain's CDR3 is CASTSISYEQYF. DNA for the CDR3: TGTGCCAGCACTTCAATCTCCTACGAGCAGTACTTC.

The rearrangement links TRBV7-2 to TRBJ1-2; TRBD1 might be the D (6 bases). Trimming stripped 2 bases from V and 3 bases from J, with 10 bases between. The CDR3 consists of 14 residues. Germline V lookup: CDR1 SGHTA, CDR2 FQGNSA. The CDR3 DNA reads TGTGCCAGCAGCTTACAGGGGACTGACTATGGCTACACCTTC. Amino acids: CASSLQGTDYGYTF.

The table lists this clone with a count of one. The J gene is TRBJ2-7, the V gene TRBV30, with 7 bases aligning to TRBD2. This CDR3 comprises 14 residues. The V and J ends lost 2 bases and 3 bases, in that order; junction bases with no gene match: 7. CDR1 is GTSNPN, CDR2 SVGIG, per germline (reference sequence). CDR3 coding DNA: TGTGCCTGGAGTTTAGGACTAGGGTTCTACGAGCAGTACTTC. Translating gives CAWSLGLGFYEQYF.

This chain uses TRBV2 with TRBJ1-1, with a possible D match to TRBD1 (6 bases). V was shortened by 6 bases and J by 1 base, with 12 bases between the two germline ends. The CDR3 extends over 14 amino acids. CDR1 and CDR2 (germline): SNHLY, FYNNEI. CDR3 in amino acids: CASRPGHPNTEAFF. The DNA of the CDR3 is TGTGCCAGCAGGCCGGGACACCCGAACACTGAAGCTTTCTTT.

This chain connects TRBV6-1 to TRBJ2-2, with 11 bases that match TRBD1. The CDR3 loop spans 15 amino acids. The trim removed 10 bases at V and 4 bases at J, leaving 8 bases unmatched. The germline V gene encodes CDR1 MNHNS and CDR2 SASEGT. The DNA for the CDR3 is TGTGCCACCCGCTCCGGGACAGGGGGCACCGGGGAGCTGTTTTTT. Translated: CATRSGTGGTGELFF.

The CDR3 DNA sequence: TGTGCCAGCACCCAAGCGGGGGGCCCGCAAGAGACCCAGTACTTC. Protein product: CASTQAGGPQETQYF. The J gene is TRBJ2-5, the V gene TRBV6-6; TRBD2 matches at 9 bases. Germline V lookup: CDR1 MNHNY, CDR2 SVGAGI (reference sequence). V lost 7 bases to trimming and J lost 2 bases; unmatched junction nucleotides: 8. CDR3 length: 15 residues.

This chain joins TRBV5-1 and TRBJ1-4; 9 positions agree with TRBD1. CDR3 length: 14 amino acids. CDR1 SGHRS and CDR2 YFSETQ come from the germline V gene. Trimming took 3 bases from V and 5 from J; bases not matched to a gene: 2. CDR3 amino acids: CASSSGTGNEKLFF. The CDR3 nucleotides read TGCGCCAGCAGCTCCGGGACAGGGAATGAAAAACTGTTTTTT.

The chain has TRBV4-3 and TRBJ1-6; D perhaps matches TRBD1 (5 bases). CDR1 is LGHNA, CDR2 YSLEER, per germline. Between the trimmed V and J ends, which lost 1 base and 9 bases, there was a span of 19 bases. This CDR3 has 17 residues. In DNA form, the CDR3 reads TGCGCCAGCAGCCAAGTGGGCGGGGGTCAGAGTAGTTCACCCCTCCACTTT. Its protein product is CASSQVGGGQSSSPLHF.

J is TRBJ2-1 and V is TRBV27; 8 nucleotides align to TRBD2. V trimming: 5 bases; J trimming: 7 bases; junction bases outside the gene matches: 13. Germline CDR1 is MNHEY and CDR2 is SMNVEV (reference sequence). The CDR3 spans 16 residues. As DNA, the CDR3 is TGTGCCAGCAGTGCACCAGGTAGCGGGGTTCAGAATGAGCAGTTCTTC. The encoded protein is CASSAPGSGVQNEQFF.

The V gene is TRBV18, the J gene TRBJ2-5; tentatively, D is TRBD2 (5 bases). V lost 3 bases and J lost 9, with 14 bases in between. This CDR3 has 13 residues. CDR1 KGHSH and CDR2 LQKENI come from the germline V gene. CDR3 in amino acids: CASSPEGKEAQYF. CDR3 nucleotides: TGTGCCAGCTCACCTGAAGGGAAGGAGGCCCAGTACTTC.

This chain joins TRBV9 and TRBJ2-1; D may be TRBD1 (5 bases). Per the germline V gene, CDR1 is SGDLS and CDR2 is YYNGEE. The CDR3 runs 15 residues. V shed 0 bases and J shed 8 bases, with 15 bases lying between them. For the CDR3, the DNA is TGTGCCAGCAGCGTAGCGGGCAGGGCATGGGATGAGCAGTTCTTC. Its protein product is CASSVAGRAWDEQFF.

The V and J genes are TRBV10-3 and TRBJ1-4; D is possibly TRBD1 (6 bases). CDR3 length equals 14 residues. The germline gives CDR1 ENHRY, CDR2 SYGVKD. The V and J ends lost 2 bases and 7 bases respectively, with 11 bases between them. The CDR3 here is CAISEGGLGEKLFF. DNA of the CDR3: TGTGCCATCAGTGAGGGGGGGCTCGGTGAAAAACTGTTTTTT.

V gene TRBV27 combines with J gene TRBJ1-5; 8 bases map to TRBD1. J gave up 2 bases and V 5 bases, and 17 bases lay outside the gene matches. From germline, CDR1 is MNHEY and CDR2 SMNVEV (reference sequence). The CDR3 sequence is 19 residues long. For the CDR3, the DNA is TGTGCCAGCAGTCATAGCCGGGACAGGTTAGTTGGGCGCAATCAGCCCCAGCATTTT. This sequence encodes CASSHSRDRLVGRNQPQHF.

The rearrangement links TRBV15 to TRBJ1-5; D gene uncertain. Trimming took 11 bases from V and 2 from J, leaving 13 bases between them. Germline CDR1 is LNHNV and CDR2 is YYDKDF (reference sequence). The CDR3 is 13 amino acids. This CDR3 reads CAASVGRNQPQHF. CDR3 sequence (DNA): TGTGCCGCCTCGGTCGGTCGCAATCAGCCCCAGCATTTT.

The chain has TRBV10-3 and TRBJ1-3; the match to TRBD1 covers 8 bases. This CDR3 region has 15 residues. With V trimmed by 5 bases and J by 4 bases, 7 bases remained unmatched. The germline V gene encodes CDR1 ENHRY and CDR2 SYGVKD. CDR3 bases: TGTGCCATCAGTCGGCAGGGGGCTACCGGAAACACCATATATTTT. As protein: CAISRQGATGNTIYF.

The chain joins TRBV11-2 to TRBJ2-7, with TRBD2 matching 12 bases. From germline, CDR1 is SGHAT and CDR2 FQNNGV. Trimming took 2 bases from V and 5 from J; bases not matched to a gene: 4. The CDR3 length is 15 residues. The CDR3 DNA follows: TGTGCCAGCAGCTTACTAGCGGGAGGGGTGGACGAGCAGTACTTC. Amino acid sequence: CASSLLAGGVDEQYF.